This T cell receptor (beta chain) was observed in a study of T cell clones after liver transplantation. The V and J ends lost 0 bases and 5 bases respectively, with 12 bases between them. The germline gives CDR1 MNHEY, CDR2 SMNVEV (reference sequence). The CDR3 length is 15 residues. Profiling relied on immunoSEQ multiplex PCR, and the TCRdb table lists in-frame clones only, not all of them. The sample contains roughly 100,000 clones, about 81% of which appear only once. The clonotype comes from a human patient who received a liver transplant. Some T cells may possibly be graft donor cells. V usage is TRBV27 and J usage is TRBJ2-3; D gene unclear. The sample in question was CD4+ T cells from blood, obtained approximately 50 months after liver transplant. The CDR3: CASSLSMVPRDTQYF. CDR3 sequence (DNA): TGTGCCAGCAGTTTATCGATGGTCCCTAGAGATACGCAGTATTTT.